The TCR beta chain under discussion was sequenced for a study of T cell responses to AZD1222 COVID-19 vaccine. Only in-frame clones appear in the TCRdb table, and some are missing; sequencing was by immunoSEQ multiplex PCR. The sample has approximately 89,000 clones, 85% to 95% seen once. The V gene's germline CDR1 is KGHSH and CDR2 LQKENI. The CDR3 has 16 amino acids. With 6 bases removed from V and 7 bases from J, the gap between germline ends came to 19 bases. Study-wide results and limits: In all cases, repertoires were sampled only after the peak T cell response.

As to this clone: The antigen is unknown.

The sample here was peripheral blood, taken on day 0 of MenACWY control vaccination. The sequence came from an adult in good health. The rearrangement links TRBV18 to TRBJ1-6; D might be TRBD1 (6 bases). CDR3 region: CASSSMGGQSNSPLHF. DNA of the CDR3: TGTGCCAGCTCTTCGATGGGGGGGCAAAGCAATTCACCCCTCCACTTT.